This is a list of T cell receptor beta chains from one sample in a study of identical twins. From the 5' RACE reads, TCRdb called clonotypes with MiXCR, one entry per CDR3 protein. The table has hundreds of thousands of distinct CDR3 sequences, around 5.7% seen once. The specimen was naive T cells sorted from blood. These receptors all come from a man younger than 35 in good health. CDR3s include the opening cysteine and the closing phenylalanine or tryptophan. Size is omitted from some rows. Given values are once, few, many or a class for expanded clones.

J	size	V	CDR3
TRBJ2-3	many	TRBV12-3/TRBV12-4	CASRPSQLDTQYF
TRBJ2-1	many	TRBV24-1	CATSDGTFTRNDEQFF
TRBJ2-7	few	TRBV12-3/TRBV12-4	CANGPSITGGTYEQYF
TRBJ2-5	many	TRBV24-1	CATSEPGLQETQYF
TRBJ1-1	many	TRBV29-1	CSVEDPLAGVATEAFF
TRBJ2-5	many	TRBV4-1	CASSQDISTGETQYF
TRBJ1-1	many	TRBV20-1	CSASAGQMNTEAFF
TRBJ1-2	NA	TRBV11-2	CASSLRGYGYGYTF
TRBJ2-5	few	TRBV29-1	CSVEDQGGGGPLETQYF
TRBJ2-2	NA	TRBV9	CASRDGQGQNGELFF
TRBJ2-1	few	TRBV24-1	CATSDLPGQGGNEQFF
TRBJ1-1	many	TRBV27	CASSLTGREAFF
TRBJ1-1	NA	TRBV5-6	CASSRRGGGSGEAFF
TRBJ1-1	NA	TRBV9	CASSVEQGTSEAFF
TRBJ1-1	many	TRBV6-1	CASRIGTRNTEAFF
TRBJ2-1	many	TRBV20-1	CSARASSSSYNEQFF
TRBJ2-1	NA	TRBV20-1	CSARDLVAGGDHNEQFF
TRBJ2-1	many	TRBV6-5	CASSSSTSGNEQFF
TRBJ2-5	NA	TRBV7-8	CASNFWGLETQYF
TRBJ2-1	many	TRBV27	CASSLSKTSGRYSYNEQFF
TRBJ2-7	many	TRBV6-4	CATGLAGYFLYEQYF
TRBJ2-3	many	TRBV29-1	CSVVGQYSTDTQYF
TRBJ2-2	few	TRBV5-1	CASSWGSITGELFF
TRBJ2-3	NA	TRBV3-1	CASSPGLGRWDTQYF
TRBJ2-1	many	TRBV20-1	CSASKGAGGEYEQFF
TRBJ2-1	few	TRBV5-1	CASSPWGSGQYNEQFF
TRBJ2-3	few	TRBV18	CASSPDTRDTQYF
TRBJ2-1	NA	TRBV6-2/TRBV6-3	CASSSQNSGTVYHNEQFF
TRBJ1-2	few	TRBV25-1	CATKTVHYGYTF
TRBJ2-2	many	TRBV6-5	CASSYSILAGFHTGELFF
TRBJ1-5	NA	TRBV15	CATSRGVGLPANQPQHF
TRBJ2-7	many	TRBV7-9	CASSSGTAFYEQYF
TRBJ2-1	many	TRBV11-3	CASSLERVGLNEQFF
TRBJ2-7	NA	TRBV4-2	CASSQNSGMTSYEQYF
TRBJ2-5	NA	TRBV5-1	CAGSLALAGLQETQYF
TRBJ1-1	few	TRBV24-1	CATSDRDSLEAFF
TRBJ2-3	many	TRBV29-1	CSVTRTGQNTDTQYF
TRBJ2-1	many	TRBV5-1	CASSLKNRAPGTEQFF
TRBJ2-3	many	TRBV20-1	CSARRSTGATDTQYF
TRBJ2-1	many	TRBV5-1	CASSLYRGGYNEQFF
TRBJ2-2	many	TRBV25-1	CASLGGSGANTGELFF
TRBJ2-1	NA	TRBV14	CASKMTSGYNEQFF
TRBJ1-2	few	TRBV12-3/TRBV12-4	CASSLVGQGFYGYTF
TRBJ1-1	once	TRBV20-1	CSARDGTVNTEAVF
TRBJ1-1	many	TRBV5-1	CASSWDKMNTEAFF
TRBJ1-1	many	TRBV29-1	CSVGFRGEAFF
TRBJ2-1	many	TRBV12-3/TRBV12-4	CASIAEETSYNEQFF